The clone carrying this T cell receptor (beta chain) was found many times. The data were obtained in a study of read filtering for tumor transcriptome and immune sequencing. As for the study in general: IR-seq gave about 3.5 to 11 million TCR reads per sample; RNA-seq gave roughly 75 to 1,300.

This library used roughly 400 ng RNA and molecular barcoded adaptors spanning alpha/delta and beta/gamma chains. Each CDR3 protein is one row after TCRdb ran MiXCR on the reads. The sample shows 30,000 to 40,000 distinct CDR3 sequences, around 13% of them seen only once. Germline V gene sequence: CDR1 KGHSH, CDR2 LQKENI. The junction had 12 bases not matched to a gene; V was cut back by 5 bases and J by 6 bases. The CDR3 is 16 residues long. This sequence joins TRBV18 and TRBJ1-4, with TRBD1 identical over 7 bases. The sequenced sample was a population of CD138-negative cells sorted from bone marrow. The sequence came from a donor aged 40 or over with multiple myeloma. The CDR3 region has the DNA TGTGCCAGCTCAGCCTCTACCGGGACAGTGTATGAAAAACTGTTTTTT. This codes for CASSASTGTVYEKLFF.